The 15 T cell receptor beta chains below were found in one sample sequenced in a study of blood T cells in healthy people across ages. PCR was performed a second time for about 7 to 12 cycles using a sample-barcoded 5' primer and a J-beta primer mix. TCRdb re-called the 5' RACE reads through MiXCR, storing one row per CDR3 protein. The data hold about 1.7 million distinct CDR3 sequences, with under 30% observed a single time. Specimen: blood. These receptors were taken from a woman in her thirties in good health.

The gene calls are TRBV27 and TRBJ1-5, with 7 bases identical to TRBD1. V lost 3 bases and J lost 4; bases outside the gene matches: 12. Germline CDR1 is MNHEY and CDR2 is SMNVEV (reference sequence). There are 17 residues in the CDR3. The CDR3 bases are TGTGCCAGCAGTTTTTCCGGACAGGCAGGAGGGAATCAGCCCCAGCATTTT. Its translation: CASSFSGQAGGNQPQHF.

This clonotype was observed many times. The rearrangement uses TRBV6-5 and TRBJ1-5; D is perhaps TRBD1 (5 bases). The CDR3 totals 15 residues. Trimming removed 2 bases from V and 0 bases from J, with 8 bases in between. Looked up from germline, CDR1 is MNHEY and CDR2 is SVGAGI. As DNA, the CDR3 is TGTGCCAGCAGTTACGCTGGGGGTAGCAATCAGCCCCAGCATTTT. This gives the protein CASSYAGGSNQPQHF.

This clonotype was observed many times. V usage is TRBV12-3 or TRBV12-4 and J usage is TRBJ2-1; D not resolved. V was clipped by 5 bases and J by 13 bases, with 18 bases between them. The CDR3 spans 13 residues. CDR3 residues: CASSSVEPGHQFF. The CDR3 DNA follows: TGTGCCAGCAGTAGCGTCGAACCGGGCCACCAGTTCTTC.

This rearrangement joins TRBV9 to TRBJ2-3, with 8 bases that match TRBD2. The length of the CDR3 is 16 residues. CDR1 is SGDLS, CDR2 YYNGEE, per germline. V lost 0 bases, J lost 1 base, and 4 bases stayed unmatched. This CDR3 reads CASSVEAGVGTDTQYF. CDR3 DNA: TGTGCCAGCAGCGTAGAAGCGGGAGTAGGCACAGATACGCAGTATTTT.

This clonotype was seen ten or more times. The chain joins TRBV5-1 to TRBJ2-1; weak D call: TRBD2 (5 bases). Trimming took 3 bases from V and 12 from J, leaving 13 bases between them. The germline CDR1 and CDR2 sequences are SGHRS and YFSETQ. The CDR3 is made up of 12 amino acids. CDR3 region: CASSSTSRAQFF. CDR3 DNA: TGCGCCAGCAGCTCAACTAGTAGAGCGCAGTTCTTC. Full variable domain (missing parts from reference TRBV5-1 and TRBJ2-1): KAGVTQTPRYLIKTRGQQVTLSCSPISGHRSVSWYQQTPGQGLQFLFEYFSETQRNKGNFPGRFSGRQFSNSRSEMNVSTLELGDSALYLCASSSTSRAQFFGPGTRLTVL.

The V and J genes are TRBV6-2 or TRBV6-3 and TRBJ2-2, with D possibly matching TRBD2 (5 bases). V dropped 8 bases and J dropped 1 base, with 11 bases sitting between them. CDR1 and CDR2 (germline): MNHEY, SVGEGT. The length of the CDR3 is 14 residues. The CDR3 loop is CASSGMMNTGELFF. DNA of the CDR3: TGTGCCAGCTCGGGAATGATGAACACCGGGGAGCTGTTTTTT.

The gene calls are TRBV7-9 and TRBJ2-5, with 9 bases fitting TRBD2. After removal of 7 bases from V and 0 bases from J, the junction contained 6 bases not matched to a gene. This CDR3 is built from 15 residues. CDR1 is SEHNR and CDR2 is FQNEAQ in the germline V gene (reference sequence). In DNA form, the CDR3 reads TGTGCCAGCACCAATAGCGGGGGTTACCAAGAGACCCAGTACTTC. It specifies CASTNSGGYQETQYF.

This chain connects TRBV10-2 to TRBJ1-2, with D hard to call. The CDR3 has 14 amino acids. V was clipped by 6 bases and J by 4 bases, with 15 bases between them. The germline gives CDR1 WSHSY, CDR2 SAAADI. CDR3 in amino acids: CASSLGRIGYGYTF. The CDR3 nucleotides read TGCGCCAGCAGCCTAGGACGGATAGGCTATGGCTACACCTTC.

This clonotype came up a few times. This sequence joins TRBV3-1 and TRBJ2-4; a weak D match, TRBD2 (6 bases). The CDR3 covers 16 residues. CDR1 is LGHDT, CDR2 YNNKEL, per germline (reference sequence). Trimming took off 0 bases at V and 0 bases at J, with 9 bases between the two ends. The CDR3 here is CASSQEEGRAKNIQYF. CDR3 nucleotides: TGTGCCAGCAGCCAAGAGGAGGGGAGAGCCAAAAACATTCAGTACTTC.

The V call is TRBV5-1, the J call TRBJ2-5; tentatively, D is TRBD2 (6 bases). The CDR3 is 15 amino acids. V was clipped by 4 bases and J by 0 bases, with 13 bases between them. Germline CDR1 is SGHRS and CDR2 is YFSETQ. Here the CDR3 reads CASSRGTANQETQYF. The CDR3 nucleotides are TGCGCCAGCAGCCGCGGGACGGCGAACCAAGAGACCCAGTACTTC.

This clonotype was recorded many times. J is TRBJ2-7 and V is TRBV7-9; D uncertain. Germline-derived CDR1 and CDR2 are SEHNR and FQNEAQ (reference sequence). The V gene lost 4 bases and the J gene lost 3 bases, with 7 bases spanning the gap. The CDR3 extends over 12 amino acids. The CDR3 spells CASSSDLYEQYF. As DNA, the CDR3 is TGTGCCAGCAGCTCGGACCTCTACGAGCAGTACTTC.

This clonotype was observed a handful of times. The chain uses TRBV20-1 and TRBJ1-5, with D unresolved. With 6 bases removed from V and 5 bases from J, the gap between germline ends came to 20 bases. The CDR3 spans 15 residues. From germline, CDR1 is DFQATT and CDR2 SNEGSKA (reference sequence). In DNA, the CDR3 is TGCAGTGCCGGTGCGACTCAACGTAAAGATCAGCCCCAGCATTTT. Its translation: CSAGATQRKDQPQHF.

As regards this clonotype: Germline and junction disagree at one end, which may indicate a read error. CDR3 in DNA: TGTGCCAGCAGCCCACGGGCCACAGATACGCGGTATTTT. This codes for CASSPRATDTRYF. The rearrangement links TRBV7-9 to TRBJ2-3, with D uncertain. The CDR3 sequence is 13 residues long. Germline V gene lookup returns CDR1 SEHNR and CDR2 FQNEAQ (reference sequence).

This clonotype showed up many times. The rearrangement links TRBV7-2 to TRBJ2-5; D ambiguous. The CDR3 has 14 residues. The V end was cut by 5 bases, the J end by 4 bases, with 14 bases between. Looked up from germline, CDR1 is SGHTA and CDR2 is FQGNSA. In nucleotides, the CDR3 is TGTGCCAGCAGCCCCTTGAATCCGCCAGAGACCCAGTACTTC. Translation: CASSPLNPPETQYF.

In its sample, this clonotype was seen a few times. This chain uses TRBV5-1 with TRBJ2-2, with 14 bases lining up with TRBD2. The CDR3 is made up of 17 amino acids. Per germline, CDR1 SGHRS and CDR2 YFSETQ. V was clipped by 3 bases and J by 4 bases; unmatched bases: 5. The CDR3 sequence is CASSSGLAGVSTGELFF. CDR3 nucleotides: TGCGCCAGCAGCTCGGGACTAGCGGGAGTAAGCACCGGGGAGCTGTTTTTT. Variable domain in full (rest from reference TRBV5-1 and TRBJ2-2): KAGVTQTPRYLIKTRGQQVTLSCSPISGHRSVSWYQQTPGQGLQFLFEYFSETQRNKGNFPGRFSGRQFSNSRSEMNVSTLELGDSALYLCASSSGLAGVSTGELFFGEGSRLTVL.